These 29 T cell receptor beta chains were all obtained from the same sample, sequenced in a study of blood T cell repertoires in COVID-19. Only in-frame clones appear in the TCRdb table, and some are missing; sequencing was by immunoSEQ multiplex PCR. Of approximately 300,000 clones listed, around 85% were seen once; the top ten hold over 1.5%. Specimen: PBMCs or T cells enriched from blood (not recorded which). The receptors originated from a woman between 25 and 40 years old who had been exposed to COVID-19.

This clone was counted a few times. The chain links TRBV30 to TRBJ2-7, with unresolved D. This CDR3 comprises 11 residues. V lost 2 bases and J lost 2, with 4 bases in between. CDR1 GTSNPN and CDR2 SVGIG come from the germline V gene (reference sequence). The CDR3 DNA reads TGTGCCTGGAGTTATGCCTACGAGCAGTACTTC. This codes for CAWSYAYEQYF.

The genes are TRBV19 and TRBJ1-1, with 8 bases lining up with TRBD1. The CDR3 runs 14 residues. Germline values: CDR1 LNHDA, CDR2 SQIVND (reference sequence). V gave up 3 bases and J gave up 1 base; unmatched junction bases: 1. CDR3 residues: CASSIGTGNTEAFF. The CDR3 region has the DNA TGTGCCAGTAGTATCGGGACAGGGAACACTGAAGCTTTCTTT.

This chain uses TRBV4-3 with TRBJ2-7; D is ambiguous. The CDR3 has 10 amino acids. Germline lookup yields CDR1 LGHNA and CDR2 YSLEER. Trimming took 4 bases from V and 4 from J, leaving 2 bases between them. Written as DNA, the CDR3 is TGCGCCAGCAGCCCGTACGAGCAGTACTTC. Its protein is CASSPYEQYF.

The CDR3 DNA reads as TGTGCCAGTAGTTGGGACAGCGAGAACTATGGCTACACCTTC. It encodes CASSWDSENYGYTF. This chain joins TRBV19 and TRBJ1-2; 7 bases match TRBD1. V lost 5 bases, J lost 2 bases, and 5 bases stayed unmatched. Per the germline V gene, CDR1 is LNHDA and CDR2 is SQIVND (reference sequence). The CDR3 is 14 residues long.

The chain is built from TRBV6-1 and TRBJ2-3, with D maybe TRBD2 (5 bases). The germline gives CDR1 MNHNS, CDR2 SASEGT. Trimming shortened V by 0 bases and J by 4 bases, and 11 bases separated the two germline ends. The CDR3 is made up of 15 amino acids. In nucleotides, the CDR3 is TGTGCCAGCAGTGAAGCCTTGGGAGTAGCAGATACGCAGTATTTT. It is translated as CASSEALGVADTQYF.

This sequence joins TRBV5-8 and TRBJ2-1; 10 bases match TRBD1. J lost 8 bases, V lost 0 bases, and 14 bases had no gene match. Germline V lookup: CDR1 SGHTS, CDR2 YDEGEE. The CDR3 is made up of 18 amino acids. The CDR3 DNA follows: TGTGCCAGCAGCTTGGTGTTGGGGACAGGGGTTCTCTGGGATGAGCAGTTCTTC. This gives the protein CASSLVLGTGVLWDEQFF.

This chain joins TRBV7-8 and TRBJ2-1, with 14 bases lining up with TRBD2. Trimming at V came to 5 bases and at J to 12 bases, leaving 15 bases not matched to a gene. The CDR3 has 17 residues. The germline gives CDR1 SGHVS, CDR2 FQNEAQ. The CDR3 here is CASSTHGTSGGPGGQFF. CDR3 DNA sequence: TGTGCCAGCAGCACCCACGGGACTAGCGGGGGCCCGGGCGGGCAGTTCTTC.

V usage is TRBV6-6 and J usage is TRBJ1-2; no clear D gene. This CDR3 spans 12 amino acids. The germline V gene has CDR1 MNHNY and CDR2 SVGAGI (reference sequence). The V gene lost 2 bases and the J gene lost 6 bases, with 7 bases spanning the gap. CDR3 protein: CASSYPIHGYTF. CDR3 in DNA: TGTGCCAGCAGTTACCCCATCCATGGCTACACCTTC.

The V call is TRBV7-2, the J call TRBJ2-5, with TRBD2 as a possible D gene (5 bases). Germline lookup yields CDR1 SGHTA and CDR2 FQGNSA. The CDR3 is made up of 15 amino acids. Trimming left V 1 base short and J 0 bases short, with 9 bases between. CDR3 in amino acids: CASSLGLPNQETQYF. CDR3 nucleotides: TGTGCCAGCAGCTTAGGACTACCCAACCAAGAGACCCAGTACTTC.

This chain joins TRBV10-2 and TRBJ2-1; 7 bases line up with TRBD1. V was clipped by 6 bases and J by 9 bases; unmatched bases: 8. The germline gives CDR1 WSHSY, CDR2 SAAADI. The CDR3 spans 13 residues. DNA for the CDR3: TGCGCCAGCAGACAGGGGAATGGGGTTGAGCAGTTCTTC. It codes for CASRQGNGVEQFF.

The V and J genes are TRBV28 and TRBJ2-1; 12 bases map to TRBD2. Trimming at V came to 6 bases and at J to 7 bases, leaving 13 bases not matched to a gene. Germline V gene sequence: CDR1 MDHEN, CDR2 SYDVKM. The CDR3 is 17 amino acids. The CDR3 DNA reads as TGTGCCAGCAGGTATCCCGGGACTAGCGGGTTGGGAAATGAGCAGTTCTTC. It specifies CASRYPGTSGLGNEQFF.

This chain links TRBV28 with TRBJ2-1; TRBD2 agrees at 8 bases. Trimming at V came to 5 bases and at J to 15 bases, leaving 21 bases not matched to a gene. This CDR3 region has 16 residues. Germline loops: CDR1 MDHEN, CDR2 SYDVKM. The CDR3 DNA reads as TGTGCCAGCAGTCCTGCGGCCCATGCCATAGCGGGACTGCTGTTCTTC. It translates to CASSPAAHAIAGLLFF.

V and J are TRBV19 and TRBJ2-5, with 9 positions matching TRBD1. With V trimmed by 7 bases and J by 5 bases, 8 bases remained unmatched. The V gene's germline CDR1 is LNHDA and CDR2 SQIVND (reference sequence). The CDR3 extends over 14 amino acids. For the CDR3, the DNA is TGTGCCAGTAACCCGGGACAGGGATGGGAGACCCAGTACTTC. Residues: CASNPGQGWETQYF. The full variable domain, rest sourced from reference TRBV19 and TRBJ2-5, is DGGITQSPKYLFRKEGQNVTLSCEQNLNHDAMYWYRQDPGQGLRLIYYSQIVNDFQKGDIAEGYSVSREKKESFPLTVTSAQKNPTAFYLCASNPGQGWETQYFGPGTRLLVL.

This clone was counted once. This rearrangement joins TRBV5-1 to TRBJ2-7; 8 bases fit TRBD1. This CDR3 is 17 amino acids long. Per germline, CDR1 SGHRS and CDR2 YFSETQ. J lost 0 bases, V lost 0 bases, and 8 bases had no gene match. The CDR3 DNA is TGCGCCAGCAGCTTGGAGATGACAGGGGTCGGCTCCTACGAGCAGTACTTC. Protein: CASSLEMTGVGSYEQYF.

The CDR3 here is CASSFGGAKGYTF. The CDR3 nucleotides are TGTGCCAGCAGTTTTGGAGGGGCCAAGGGCTACACCTTC. This rearrangement joins TRBV28 to TRBJ1-2, with a possible D match to TRBD1 (5 bases). This CDR3 is built from 13 residues. Trimming removed 3 bases at V and 8 bases at J, with 13 bases between. Germline CDR1 MDHEN, CDR2 SYDVKM.

The chain links TRBV10-3 to TRBJ2-1; possible D gene TRBD2, 7 bases. Trimming cost V 10 bases and J 7 bases, with 20 bases left between them. CDR1 and CDR2 from the germline V gene are ENHRY and SYGVKD. This CDR3 contains 14 residues. CDR3 residues: CATLARGPSNEQFF. The CDR3 nucleotides read TGTGCCACCTTGGCGCGGGGGCCAAGTAATGAGCAGTTCTTC.

This chain uses TRBV2 with TRBJ1-5; D is possibly TRBD1 (5 bases). V was cut by 5 bases and J by 7 bases, with 9 bases left in between. CDR1 is SNHLY and CDR2 is FYNNEI in the germline V gene. The CDR3 has 12 amino acids. CDR3 residues: CASSTQDQPQHF. The CDR3 nucleotides are TGTGCCAGCAGTACACAGGACCAGCCCCAGCATTTT.

The genes are TRBV19 and TRBJ2-2; a possible D gene is TRBD1 (5 bases). The CDR3 is 17 amino acids. Germline-derived CDR1 and CDR2 are LNHDA and SQIVND (reference sequence). Trimming cost V 7 bases and J 4 bases, with 22 bases left between them. The CDR3 loop reads CASKSAGPSLSTGELFF. The CDR3 DNA follows: TGTGCCAGTAAGTCGGCAGGGCCCTCCCTAAGCACCGGGGAGCTGTTTTTT.

This clone is a singleton in its sample. The J gene is TRBJ2-7, the V gene TRBV7-3; TRBD2 might be the D (7 bases). The V end lost 1 base, the J end lost 2 bases, and 18 bases lay between the germline ends. The CDR3 has 17 residues. In germline, CDR1 is SGHTA, CDR2 FQGTGA. CDR3 sequence reads: CASSLRAAREGAYEQYF. CDR3 DNA: TGTGCCAGCAGCTTAAGGGCAGCAAGGGAGGGGGCCTACGAGCAGTACTTC.

This clone has a count of ten or more. The chain employs TRBV5-6 and TRBJ1-5; a weak D match, TRBD1 (5 bases). V lost 1 base to trimming and J lost 6 bases, with 17 bases between them. Germline CDR1 and CDR2: SGHDT and YYEEEE. The CDR3 sequence is 16 residues long. This CDR3 is CASSLRVREKGQPQHF. In DNA, the CDR3 is TGTGCCAGCAGCTTGCGCGTCAGGGAAAAGGGTCAGCCCCAGCATTTT.

The V gene is TRBV19, the J gene TRBJ1-1; 7 bases agree with TRBD1. This CDR3 is 17 amino acids long. V shed 7 bases, J shed 4 bases, and the junction held 18 bases outside the gene matches. From germline, CDR1 is LNHDA and CDR2 SQIVND (reference sequence). The CDR3 nucleotides are TGTGCCAGTATGAGTTCCCAGGGGGATTGGGCGGGCACTGAAGCTTTCTTT. Translated, it gives CASMSSQGDWAGTEAFF.

This clone was seen a handful of times. V gene TRBV7-9 combines with J gene TRBJ2-2; 11 nucleotides match TRBD2. The CDR3 loop spans 15 amino acids. V trimming: 4 bases; J trimming: 7 bases; junction bases outside the gene matches: 5. Germline CDR1 reads SEHNR; CDR2 reads FQNEAQ (reference sequence). The DNA of the CDR3 is TGTGCCAGCAGCTCACTAGCGGGAGAGCACGGGGAGCTGTTTTTT. This translates into CASSSLAGEHGELFF.

The rearrangement uses TRBV19 and TRBJ1-3; D unresolved. V was cut by 4 bases and J by 2 bases, with 12 bases left in between. This CDR3 region has 15 residues. From germline, CDR1 is LNHDA and CDR2 SQIVND (reference sequence). Written as DNA, the CDR3 is TGTGCCAGTAGTACCCCCGCCCAGACTGGAAACACCATATATTTT. This encodes CASSTPAQTGNTIYF.

The V gene is TRBV30, the J gene TRBJ2-5; 9 bases are a match to TRBD1. The CDR3 loop spans 14 amino acids. From germline, CDR1 is GTSNPN and CDR2 SVGIG (reference sequence). Unmatched junction bases numbered 6, after V lost 5 bases and J lost 2 bases. The CDR3 reads CAWSQGALQETQYF. The CDR3, as DNA: TGTGCCTGGTCACAGGGGGCCTTACAAGAGACCCAGTACTTC.

V gene TRBV14 combines with J gene TRBJ2-1; 11 bases fit TRBD2. Germline-derived CDR1 and CDR2 are SGHDN and FVKESK. There are 16 residues in the CDR3. Trimming at V came to 1 base and at J to 7 bases, leaving 6 bases not matched to a gene. The CDR3 region has the DNA TGTGCCAGCAGCCAAGGTAGCGGGGGGGCCCTAAATGAGCAGTTCTTC. Its translation: CASSQGSGGALNEQFF.

V usage is TRBV28 and J usage is TRBJ1-2; D remains ambiguous. The germline V gene has CDR1 MDHEN and CDR2 SYDVKM. V was trimmed by 6 bases and J by 2 bases, leaving 13 bases between them. This CDR3 comprises 14 residues. CDR3 DNA sequence: TGTGCCAGCAGGATGCATGGGGAGAACTATGGCTACACCTTC. Amino acid sequence: CASRMHGENYGYTF.

The V gene is TRBV6-1, the J gene TRBJ2-7, with TRBD2 matching 13 bases. Germline V gives CDR1 MNHNS, CDR2 SASEGT. This CDR3 has 14 amino acids. J was trimmed by 13 bases and V by 2 bases; bases with no gene match: 8. In nucleotides, the CDR3 is TGTGCCAGCAGTGAAACCGCAGGGACTAGCGGGGCCTACTTC. Translation: CASSETAGTSGAYF.

The rearrangement uses TRBV28 and TRBJ1-5; D remains ambiguous. This CDR3 is 13 amino acids long. V dropped 0 bases and J dropped 4 bases, with 4 bases sitting between them. CDR1 MDHEN and CDR2 SYDVKM come from the germline V gene. The CDR3 DNA sequence: TGTGCCAGCAGTTTATGGTTAAATCAGCCCCAGCATTTT. This gives the protein CASSLWLNQPQHF. The full variable domain, completed using reference TRBV28 and TRBJ1-5, is DVKVTQSSRYLVKRTGEKVFLECVQDMDHENMFWYRQDPGLGLRLIYFSYDVKMKEKGDIPEGYSVSREKKERFSLILESASTNQTSMYLCASSLWLNQPQHFGDGTRLSIL.

The rearrangement uses TRBV4-2 and TRBJ2-7; the D gene is possibly TRBD2 (6 bases). CDR3 length: 14 amino acids. Germline V CDR1 and CDR2: LGHNA, YNFKEQ. The V end lost 4 bases, the J end lost 2 bases, and 12 bases lay between the germline ends. CDR3 bases: TGTGCCAGCAGCCCCGCGGGGAACCCCTACGAGCAGTACTTC. Its protein product is CASSPAGNPYEQYF.